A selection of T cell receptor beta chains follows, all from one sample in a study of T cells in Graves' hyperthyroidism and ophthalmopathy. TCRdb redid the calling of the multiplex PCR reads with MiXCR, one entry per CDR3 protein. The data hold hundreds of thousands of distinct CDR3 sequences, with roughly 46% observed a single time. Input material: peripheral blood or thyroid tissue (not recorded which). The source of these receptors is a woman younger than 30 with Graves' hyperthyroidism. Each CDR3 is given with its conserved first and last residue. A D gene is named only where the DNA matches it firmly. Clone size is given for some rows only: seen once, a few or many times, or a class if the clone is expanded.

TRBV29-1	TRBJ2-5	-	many	TGCAGCGTTCGTCCGGACGTATGGGAGACCCAGTACTTC	CSVRPDVWETQYF
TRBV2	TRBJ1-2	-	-	TGTGCCAGCAGGGGCGTCAGGGGTGGCGGCTACACCTTC	CASRGVRGGGYTF
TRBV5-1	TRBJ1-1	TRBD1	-	TGCGCCAGCTGGACAGGGGCCACTGAAGCTTTCTTT	CASWTGATEAFF
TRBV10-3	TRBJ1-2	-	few	TGTGCCAGCAGTGGCGGGACTGGGGGCTACACCTTC	CASSGGTGGYTF
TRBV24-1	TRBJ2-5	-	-	TGTGCCACCGGTGATTATTCAGCCCGGGAGACCCAGTACTTC	CATGDYSARETQYF
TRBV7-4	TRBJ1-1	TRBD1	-	TGCGCCAGCAGCAAATCCGGGACAGGGGGATTCGGTTTCTTT	CASSKSGTGGFGFF
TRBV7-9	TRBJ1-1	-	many	TGTGCCAGCAGCTTTGTGAACACTGAAGCTTTCTTT	CASSFVNTEAFF
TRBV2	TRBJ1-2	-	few	TGTGCCAGCAGGCACATCCGACGGGGCGCGAACTATGGCTACACCTTC	CASRHIRRGANYGYTF
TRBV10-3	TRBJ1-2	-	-	TGTGCCATCAGTGAGCCTACAGGAGGGTTTTATGGCTACACCTTC	CAISEPTGGFYGYTF
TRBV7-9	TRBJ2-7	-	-	TGTGCCAGCTCACCGGGCCAACCCAGAGGCGAGCAGTACTTC	CASSPGQPRGEQYF
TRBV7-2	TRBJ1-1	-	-	TGTGCCAGCAGCTTCAGTCAGTACACTGAAGCTTCCTTT	CASSFSQYTEASF
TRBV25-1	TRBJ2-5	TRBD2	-	TGTGCCAGCAGCGTCGGGACTACAAGGTACCAAGAGACCCAGTACTTC	CASSVGTTRYQETQYF
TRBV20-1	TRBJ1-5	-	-	TGCAGTGCTGCTACAGGGTTGGGTCAGCCCCAGCATTTT	CSAATGLGQPQHF
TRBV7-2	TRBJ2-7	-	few	TGTGCCAGCAGCTTAGTTGGGGTTACCTACGAGCAGTACTTC	CASSLVGVTYEQYF
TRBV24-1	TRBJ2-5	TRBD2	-	TGTGCCACCAGTGATAGCGGGACTAGCGGGGGGGAGACCCAGTACTTC	CATSDSGTSGGETQYF
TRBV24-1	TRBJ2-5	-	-	TGTGCCAGCAGTCTCCCAGAGCTCCAAGAGACCCAGTACTTC	CASSLPELQETQYF
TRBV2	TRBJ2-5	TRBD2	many	TGTGCCAGCACCGTACTAGCGAGCACCCAAGAGACCCAGTACTTC	CASTVLASTQETQYF
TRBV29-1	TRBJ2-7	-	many	TGCAGCGTTGAAGACAGGCCAAACTACGAGCAGTACTTC	CSVEDRPNYEQYF
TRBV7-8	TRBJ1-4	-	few	TGTGCCAGCAGCAAATACAGGTTTTCAACTAATGAAAAACTGTTTTTT	CASSKYRFSTNEKLFF
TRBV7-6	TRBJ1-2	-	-	TGTGCCAGCAGCTTATTTTTATCAGGGACTGGCAACACCTTC	CASSLFLSGTGNTF
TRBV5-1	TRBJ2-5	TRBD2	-	TGCGCCAGCAGCCTTGGACTAGCGGGAGGAGTTCTGGAGACCCAGTACTTC	CASSLGLAGGVLETQYF
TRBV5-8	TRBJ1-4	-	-	TGTGCCAGCAGCCAAAAACAGGACCGATCTGTCGGACTGTTTTTT	CASSQKQDRSVGLFF
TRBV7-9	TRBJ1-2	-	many	TGTGCCAGCAGCTCCGCAACGGGGGGCAAGGTTGGCTACACCTTC	CASSSATGGKVGYTF
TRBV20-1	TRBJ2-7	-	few	TGCAGTGCTACCCGGTTCGTAGCGACCGACCTACGGGGGCAGTACTTC	CSATRFVATDLRGQYF
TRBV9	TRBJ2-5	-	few	TGTGCCAGCACCAAACGGGATAAAGAGACCCAGTACTTC	CASTKRDKETQYF
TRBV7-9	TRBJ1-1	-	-	TGTGCCAGCAGCTTAGTCGGCGGGGGCCCCGGGCCTGAAGCTTTCTTT	CASSLVGGGPGPEAFF
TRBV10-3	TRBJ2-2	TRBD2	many	TGTGCCATCAGTTCTAGCGGCGCGAACACCGGGGAGCTGTTTTTT	CAISSSGANTGELFF
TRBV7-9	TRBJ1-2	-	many	TGTGCCAGCATAGGGTCTGGAGCTAACTATGGCTACACCTTC	CASIGSGANYGYTF
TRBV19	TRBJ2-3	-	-	TGTGCCAGTAGCCCCGGGATGGCGGGAGATACGCAGTATTTT	CASSPGMAGDTQYF